The clone carrying this TCR beta chain was found many times. Antigen unknown. Trimming cost V 2 bases and J 5 bases, with 11 bases left between them. The CDR3 has 13 residues. Germline CDR1 reads SGHRS; CDR2 reads YFSETQ. TCRdb processed the 5' RACE reads anew with MiXCR; each CDR3 protein has one entry. The data show 690,000 or so distinct CDR3 sequences, less than 10% seen once. This entry comes from a study of identical twins. Broader study findings: The abundant beta clonotypes from cord blood had fewer insertions, and memory repertoires had none of this.

There were only healthy Caucasians among the donors. This sample was shared with a second study, whose subject was yellow fever vaccine responses in identical twins.

The sequencing input was PBMCs. The clonotype originates from a woman under 30 in good health. The rearrangement uses TRBV5-1 and TRBJ2-7; D uncertain. DNA of the CDR3: TGCGCCAGCAGCTTCCTGGCCCAGGACGAGCAGTACTTC. It specifies CASSFLAQDEQYF.